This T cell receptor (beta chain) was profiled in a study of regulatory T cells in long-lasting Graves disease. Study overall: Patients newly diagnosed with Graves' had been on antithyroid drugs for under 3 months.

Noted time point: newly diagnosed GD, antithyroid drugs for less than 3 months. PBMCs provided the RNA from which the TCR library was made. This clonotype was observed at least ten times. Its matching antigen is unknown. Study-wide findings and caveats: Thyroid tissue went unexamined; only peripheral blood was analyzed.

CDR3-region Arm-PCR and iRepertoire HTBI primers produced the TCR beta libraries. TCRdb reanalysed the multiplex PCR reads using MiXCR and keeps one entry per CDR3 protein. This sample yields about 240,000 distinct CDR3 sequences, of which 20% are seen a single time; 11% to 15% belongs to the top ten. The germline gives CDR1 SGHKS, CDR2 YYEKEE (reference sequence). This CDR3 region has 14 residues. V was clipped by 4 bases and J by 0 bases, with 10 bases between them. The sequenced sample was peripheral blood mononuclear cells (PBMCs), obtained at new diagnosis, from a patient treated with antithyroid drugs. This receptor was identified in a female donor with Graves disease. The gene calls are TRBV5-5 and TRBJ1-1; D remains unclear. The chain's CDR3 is CASSVRGMNTEAFF. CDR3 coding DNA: TGTGCCAGCAGCGTACGGGGAATGAACACTGAAGCTTTCTTT.